The clone carrying this T cell receptor beta chain was seen a single time. In germline, CDR1 is MGHRA, CDR2 YSYEKL. There are 16 residues in the CDR3. V was trimmed by 1 base and J by 3 bases, leaving 13 bases between them. The sample is drawn from a study of blood T cell repertoires in COVID-19. Looking at the study overall: Acute and convalescent COVID-19 samples came from the United States, Italy and Spain. The analysed material was cDNA or gDNA that came from T cells, B-cell-depleted T cells, or PBMCs.

Original processing methods: Nucleated cell counts were estimated from reference gene primer amplification. The data were produced by immunoSEQ multiplex PCR, yet TCRdb's version contains in-frame clones alone and is incomplete. V and J calls and clone size follow that table, whereas D and trimming were derived from the DNA. The repertoire consists of 110,000 to 150,000 clones, with more than 85% occurring once and the leading ten covering under 6.5%. The clonotype originates from a human donor in a cohort sampled during active COVID-19. The sequenced material came from peripheral blood. The rearrangement joins TRBV4-1 to TRBJ2-1; perhaps TRBD2 as D (6 bases). Written as DNA, the CDR3 is TGCGCCAGCAGCCAAGGTGGCGGGGTCCGCTACAATGAGCAGTTCTTC. As protein: CASSQGGGVRYNEQFF.